This is a list of T cell receptor beta chains from one sample in a study of response to subunit inactivated influenza vaccine. TCRdb ran MiXCR on the RT-PCR reads and lists one entry per CDR3 protein. The profile shows about 480,000 distinct CDR3 sequences, approximately 11% of them singletons. This specimen consisted of PBMCs from blood, obtained 35 to 45 days after vaccination. The receptors come from a man aged 45-65 years who received an inactivated influenza vaccine. Both conserved end residues are part of each CDR3. Fields, in order: J gene, D gene, clone size, V gene, CDR3 protein, CDR3 DNA. The D gene is left open where the match is weak. Size tells how often a clone was seen (once, few, many) or the class of an expanded clone, and some rows leave it out.

TRBJ1-1	NA	few	TRBV4-1	CASSPTQRGSTEAFF	TGCGCCAGCAGCCCGACCCAAAGGGGAAGCACTGAAGCTTTCTTT
TRBJ2-1	TRBD2	few	TRBV7-6	CASSLASGSVYEQFF	TGTGCCAGCAGCTTGGCTAGCGGGAGTGTCTATGAGCAGTTCTTC
TRBJ2-2	TRBD2	few	TRBV7-8	CASSLGVLAGDTGELFF	TGTGCCAGCAGCTTGGGGGTTCTAGCGGGGGACACCGGGGAGCTGTTTTTT
TRBJ2-7	NA	NA	TRBV4-2	CASSQDRVRGEQYF	TGTGCCAGCAGCCAAGATCGAGTCCGAGGGGAGCAGTACTTC
TRBJ1-1	NA	few	TRBV5-8	CASSRTVFAEAFF	TGTGCCAGCAGCCGTACAGTTTTCGCTGAAGCTTTCTTT
TRBJ2-7	NA	NA	TRBV4-1	CASSHRDRSTYEQYF	TGCGCCAGCAGCCATAGAGACAGAAGCACCTACGAGCAGTACTTC
TRBJ1-4	NA	few	TRBV4-1	CASSPGPLNEKLFF	TGCGCCAGCAGCCCCGGGCCTTTAAATGAAAAACTGTTTTTT
TRBJ1-5	NA	many	TRBV12-3/TRBV12-4	CASSLGGSTNQPQHF	TGTGCCAGCAGTTTAGGGGGCAGCACAAATCAGCCCCAGCATTTT
TRBJ1-4	NA	many	TRBV5-1	CASSLAPPGANEKLFF	TGCGCCAGCAGCTTGGCGCCCCCTGGGGCTAATGAAAAACTGTTTTTT
TRBJ2-7	NA	many	TRBV28	CASIGTGLYEQYF	TGTGCCAGCATCGGTACAGGGCTCTACGAGCAGTACTTC
TRBJ1-1	TRBD1	few	TRBV20-1	CSANPTGGRDTEAFF	TGCAGTGCCAATCCGACAGGGGGTCGGGACACTGAAGCTTTCTTT
TRBJ2-3	NA	many	TRBV12-3/TRBV12-4	CASSSLRPTDTQYF	TGTGCCAGCAGCTCCCTACGGCCTACTGATACGCAGTATTTT
TRBJ2-1	TRBD2	NA	TRBV20-1	CSASWLAGGSEQFF	TGCAGTGCCAGCTGGCTAGCGGGAGGATCTGAGCAGTTCTTC
TRBJ2-1	NA	few	TRBV4-3	CASSQGGINEQFF	TGCGCCAGCAGCCAAGGGGGGATCAATGAGCAGTTCTTC
TRBJ2-7	NA	NA	TRBV11-2	CASRAYIVSRSEQYF	TGTGCCAGCAGGGCCTATATAGTTTCCCGTTCCGAGCAGTACTTC
TRBJ2-3	TRBD2	NA	TRBV9	CASSVQGLAGADTQYF	TGTGCCAGCAGCGTACAGGGACTAGCGGGAGCAGATACGCAGTATTTT
TRBJ2-3	TRBD1	few	TRBV7-3	CASSEGASTDTQYF	TGTGCCAGCAGCGAGGGGGCCAGCACAGATACGCAGTATTTT
TRBJ2-1	NA	many	TRBV4-1	CASSQWELSNEQFF	TGCGCCAGCAGCCAATGGGAGCTTTCCAATGAGCAGTTCTTC
TRBJ1-1	TRBD1	few	TRBV20-1	CSARKQGARGNTEAFF	TGCAGTGCTAGAAAACAGGGGGCGCGCGGAAACACTGAAGCTTTCTTT
TRBJ2-2	NA	few	TRBV4-1	CASSQVLVTTGELFF	TGCGCCAGCAGCCAAGTATTGGTCACCACCGGGGAGCTGTTTTTT
TRBJ1-2	TRBD1	NA	TRBV29-1	CSVKTGEWSYGYTF	TGCAGCGTAAAAACAGGGGAGTGGAGCTATGGCTACACCTTC
TRBJ1-6	NA	NA	TRBV6-5	CASSYSGLDSPLHF	TGTGCCAGCAGTTACTCCGGCCTAGATTCACCCCTCCACTTT
TRBJ2-3	TRBD2	NA	TRBV20-1	CCARHEGLHTLTDTQYF	TGCTGCGCTAGACACGAGGGACTACATACACTCACAGATACGCAGTATTTT
TRBJ2-7	NA	NA	TRBV4-2	CASSQEEGGIYEQYF	TGTGCCAGCAGCCAAGAGGAGGGGGGTATCTACGAGCAGTACTTC
TRBJ2-5	TRBD1	many	TRBV4-3	CASSNRGFSGETQYF	TGCGCCAGCAGCAACAGGGGGTTTTCGGGGGAGACCCAGTACTTC
TRBJ1-2	NA	NA	TRBV28	CASSSRATGYTF	TGTGCCAGCAGTTCCCGAGCCACTGGCTACACCTTC
TRBJ2-3	TRBD2	NA	TRBV27	CASSLWFSGGLNTDTQYF	TGTGCCAGCAGTTTATGGTTCAGCGGGGGGCTAAACACAGATACGCAGTATTTT
TRBJ2-3	NA	few	TRBV3-1	CASSPGWGLDTQYF	TGTGCCAGCAGCCCGGGCTGGGGACTAGATACGCAGTATTTT
TRBJ2-1	NA	NA	TRBV19	CASRAGPHNEQFF	TGTGCCAGTAGGGCAGGGCCCCACAATGAGCAGTTCTTC
TRBJ2-2	TRBD1	few	TRBV29-1	CSVGTGGTGELFF	TGCAGCGTGGGGACAGGGGGGACCGGGGAGCTGTTTTTT
TRBJ2-5	TRBD2	few	TRBV7-2	CASSLDSGEETQYF	TGTGCCAGCAGCTTAGATAGCGGGGAAGAGACCCAGTACTTC
TRBJ2-5	TRBD1	NA	TRBV6-1	CASSDRDRGSKTQYF	TGTGCCAGCAGTGACCGGGACAGGGGGTCGAAGACCCAGTACTTC
TRBJ2-7	NA	many	TRBV12-3/TRBV12-4	CASSHWTSEQYF	TGTGCCAGCAGTCATTGGACGTCCGAGCAGTACTTC
TRBJ1-1	NA	few	TRBV20-1	CSATTSTGNTEAFF	TGCAGTGCTACCACCTCGACAGGTAACACTGAAGCTTTCTTT
TRBJ2-2	NA	NA	TRBV7-2	CASSLAGHATGELFF	TGTGCCAGCAGCTTAGCGGGACATGCCACCGGGGAGCTGTTTTTT
TRBJ2-7	TRBD2	many	TRBV9	CASSVASGSTEQYF	TGTGCCAGCAGCGTAGCCAGCGGGAGCACCGAGCAGTACTTC
TRBJ2-1	NA	NA	TRBV20-1	CSARDHRGAADEQFF	TGCAGTGCTAGAGATCATAGGGGGGCGGCGGATGAGCAGTTCTTC
TRBJ1-2	NA	many	TRBV7-2	CASSQLGGGYTF	TGTGCCAGCAGCCAATTAGGAGGTGGCTACACCTTC
TRBJ1-3	NA	few	TRBV20-1	CSAAQGNSGNTIYF	TGCAGTGCTGCCCAGGGAAACTCTGGAAACACCATATATTTT
TRBJ2-6	NA	NA	TRBV11-2	CASSLVIFGLTSISGANVLTF	TGTGCCAGCAGCTTAGTGATATTCGGCCTAACCTCCATCTCTGGGGCCAACGTCCTGACTTTC
TRBJ1-2	TRBD1	few	TRBV6-6	CAGTKTGGVGYTF	TGTGCCGGAACCAAGACAGGGGGCGTAGGCTACACCTTC
TRBJ2-6	NA	NA	TRBV28	CASSLWSGNGANVLTF	TGTGCCAGCAGTTTATGGTCCGGGAATGGGGCCAACGTCCTGACTTTC
TRBJ2-1	TRBD2	many	TRBV7-2	CASSFRSSGARYNEQFF	TGTGCCAGCAGCTTCCGGTCCAGCGGGGCACGATACAATGAGCAGTTCTTC
TRBJ2-7	NA	many	TRBV5-1	CASSLGPPNEQYF	TGCGCCAGCAGCTTGGGCCCTCCCAACGAGCAGTACTTC
TRBJ1-1	NA	many	TRBV20-1	CSVPLVLNTEAFF	TGCAGTGTTCCCCTGGTCTTGAACACTGAAGCTTTCTTT
TRBJ1-2	NA	few	TRBV20-1	CSARKAHHAVNYGYTF	TGCAGTGCTAGAAAGGCACACCACGCGGTTAACTATGGCTACACCTTC
TRBJ1-6	TRBD1	few	TRBV2	CASTADRGASPLHF	TGTGCCAGCACTGCTGACAGGGGTGCTTCACCCCTCCACTTT
TRBJ2-1	NA	few	TRBV29-1	CSVDSGRWAEQFF	TGCAGCGTTGATTCGGGACGCTGGGCCGAGCAGTTCTTC
TRBJ2-1	NA	NA	TRBV11-2	CASSLVSDYYNEQFF	TGTGCCAGCAGCTTAGTTTCGGACTACTACAATGAGCAGTTCTTC